Following are 5 T cell receptor beta chains from one sample sequenced in a study of blood T cell repertoires in COVID-19. Assay used: immunoSEQ multiplex PCR; TCRdb lists only in-frame clones, some missing. The sample holds more than 150,000 clones, roughly 90% seen once. Source material: peripheral blood. The source is a man aged 50 to 60 with acute or convalescent COVID-19.

This clone was counted a single time. This chain links TRBV29-1 with TRBJ1-2; 7 bases map to TRBD1. The J segment lost 6 bases and the V segment lost 4 bases, leaving 5 bases of the junction unmatched. In germline, CDR1 is SQVTM, CDR2 ANQGSEA. This CDR3 comprises 12 residues. The CDR3 DNA sequence: TGCAGCGTTGGCCAGGGGGAGGATGGCTACACCTTC. Its translation is CSVGQGEDGYTF.

V and J are TRBV7-8 and TRBJ1-2, with D perhaps TRBD1 (5 bases). CDR3 size: 13 residues. V dropped 5 bases and J dropped 6 bases, with 13 bases sitting between them. Germline V gives CDR1 SGHVS, CDR2 FQNEAQ. CDR3 nucleotide sequence: TGTGCCAGCAGCCAGTATGGGGGGAATGGCTACACCTTC. Translating it yields CASSQYGGNGYTF. The full variable domain, its missing parts supplied by reference TRBV7-8 and TRBJ1-2, is GAGVSQSPRYKVAKRGQDVALRCDPISGHVSLFWYQQALGQGPEFLTYFQNEAQLDKSGLPSDRFFAERPEGSVSTLKIQRTQQEDSAVYLCASSQYGGNGYTFGSGTRLTVV.

The rearrangement links TRBV5-6 to TRBJ1-4, with TRBD1 identical over 8 bases. Germline V gene data show CDR1 as SGHDT and CDR2 as YYEEEE. V lost 4 bases, J lost 7 bases, and 6 bases stayed unmatched. The CDR3 loop spans 14 amino acids. This CDR3 is CASSLTGVPEKLFF. CDR3 nucleotides: TGTGCCAGCAGCCTGACAGGGGTTCCTGAAAAACTGTTTTTT.

For this clone: One end of the junction fails to match germline, which may point to a read error. V is TRBV29-1 and J is TRBJ1-1; 7 nucleotides align to TRBD1. The CDR3 contains 13 residues. Per germline, CDR1 SQVTM and CDR2 ANQGSEA. Here the CDR3 reads CSVKDRVGTEAFF. The CDR3 nucleotides read TGCAGCGTTAAAGACAGGGTAGGCACTGAAGCTTTCTTT. The full variable domain, its missing parts supplied by reference TRBV29-1 and TRBJ1-1, is SAVISQKPSRDICQRGTSLTIQCQVDSQVTMMFWYRQQPGQSLTLIATANQGSEATYESGFVIDKFPISRPNLTFSTLTVSNMSPEDSSIYLCSVKDRVGTEAFFGQGTRLTVV.

As concerns this clone: A junction boundary mismatches the germline segment, possibly from a read error. V usage is TRBV6-5 and J usage is TRBJ2-1, with D perhaps TRBD1 (6 bases). The CDR3 spans 15 residues. Germline values: CDR1 MNHEY, CDR2 SVGAGI. CDR3 amino acids: CANSYWGLGRNEQFF. The DNA for the CDR3 is TGTGCCAACAGTTACTGGGGGCTAGGTCGAAATGAGCAGTTCTTC.